These 2 T cell receptor beta chains originate from one sample sequenced in a study of T-cell reconstitution after alpha-beta-depleted transplantation in children. The TCRbeta library was prepared with unique molecular identifiers. One entry per CDR3 protein, called by TCRdb with MiXCR from the PCR reads. The sample has more than 200,000 distinct CDR3 sequences, roughly a quarter seen once; the top ten hold about 2.5%. Sequencing used PBMCs, obtained before TCRalphabeta/CD19-depleted stem cell transplant. The source is a girl aged 2 to 9 with Fanconi anemia, due to receive a stem cell transplant.

This clonotype was found many times. The J gene is TRBJ2-7, the V gene TRBV10-3; TRBD2 agrees at 8 bases. Germline-derived CDR1 and CDR2 are ENHRY and SYGVKD. J lost 5 bases, V lost 6 bases, and 9 bases had no gene match. This CDR3 comprises 14 residues. CDR3 DNA: TGTGCCATCAGGGCCTCGGGAGGGCCCCACGAGCAGTACTTC. Translating it yields CAIRASGGPHEQYF.

This clonotype showed up just a few times. The chain couples TRBV20-1 to TRBJ2-5; 9 nucleotides agree with TRBD1. The CDR3 is made up of 16 amino acids. V lost 7 bases and J lost 1; bases outside the gene matches: 13. Germline V CDR1 and CDR2: DFQATT, SNEGSKA (reference sequence). CDR3 residues: CSVRRRTGVVQETQYF. The CDR3 DNA reads TGCAGTGTAAGGAGGAGGACAGGGGTCGTCCAAGAGACCCAGTACTTC.